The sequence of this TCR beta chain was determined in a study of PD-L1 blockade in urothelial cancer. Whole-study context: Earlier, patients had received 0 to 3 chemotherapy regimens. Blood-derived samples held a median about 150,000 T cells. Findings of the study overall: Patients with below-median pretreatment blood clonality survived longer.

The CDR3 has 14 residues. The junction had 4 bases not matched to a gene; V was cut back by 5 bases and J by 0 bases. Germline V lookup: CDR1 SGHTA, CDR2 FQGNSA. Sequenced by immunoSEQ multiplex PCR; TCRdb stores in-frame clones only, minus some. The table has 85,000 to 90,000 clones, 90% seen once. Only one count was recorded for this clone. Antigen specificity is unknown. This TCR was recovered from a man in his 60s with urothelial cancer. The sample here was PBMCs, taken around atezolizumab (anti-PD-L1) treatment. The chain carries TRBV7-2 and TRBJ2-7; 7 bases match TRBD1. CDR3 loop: CASSTRQGSYEQYF. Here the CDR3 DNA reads TGTGCCAGCAGCACCCGACAGGGCTCCTACGAGCAGTACTTC.